A selection of T cell receptor beta chains follows, all from one sample in a study of cytomegalovirus exposure and HLA in healthy donors. TCRdb keeps only in-frame clones here, not all; method: immunoSEQ multiplex PCR. The sample shows some 170,000 clones, about 86% of them seen only once. Sequencing was carried out using PBMCs. The receptor source for this set is a woman between 18 and 30 years old in good health and CMV-seronegative. Each CDR3 is given with its conserved first and last residue. Part of the rows lack a size; the others show once, few, many or a class for expanded clones.

CDR3aa: CASTGLATDTQYF
j_gene: TRBJ2-3
abundance: NA
v_gene: TRBV7-2

CDR3aa: CASSSRTDSNTEAFF
j_gene: TRBJ1-1
abundance: NA
v_gene: TRBV4-1

CDR3aa: CASSPDGVNQPQHF
j_gene: TRBJ1-5
abundance: NA
v_gene: TRBV6-6

CDR3aa: CASKWGGTEAFF
j_gene: TRBJ1-1
abundance: NA
v_gene: TRBV7-2

CDR3aa: CASGSSVALNTGELFF
j_gene: TRBJ2-2
abundance: NA
v_gene: TRBV9

CDR3aa: CASSRTHSSNQPQHF
j_gene: TRBJ1-5
abundance: NA
v_gene: TRBV6-4

CDR3aa: CASSFGLAAYNEQFF
j_gene: TRBJ2-1
abundance: NA
v_gene: TRBV5-4

CDR3aa: CASTPTGTGLNSPLHF
j_gene: TRBJ1-6
abundance: once
v_gene: TRBV19

CDR3aa: CASGQTVMNTEAFF
j_gene: TRBJ1-1
abundance: NA
v_gene: TRBV27

CDR3aa: CASSAQWTGGQGFF
j_gene: TRBJ2-1
abundance: NA
v_gene: TRBV19

CDR3aa: CASSDRGGRQPQHF
j_gene: TRBJ1-5
abundance: NA
v_gene: TRBV7-2

CDR3aa: CASSYDGTSGRSSYNEQFF
j_gene: TRBJ2-1
abundance: NA
v_gene: TRBV11-3

CDR3aa: CAITRAGGTDTQYF
j_gene: TRBJ2-3
abundance: NA
v_gene: TRBV10-3

CDR3aa: CASSQEERETDTQYF
j_gene: TRBJ2-3
abundance: NA
v_gene: TRBV4-1

CDR3aa: CASSLEAPDYGYTF
j_gene: TRBJ1-2
abundance: NA
v_gene: TRBV5-1

CDR3aa: CATSRDGGPNQPQHF
j_gene: TRBJ1-5
abundance: many
v_gene: TRBV15

CDR3aa: CASGLPTGGGNVKLFF
j_gene: TRBJ1-4
abundance: once
v_gene: TRBV12-5

CDR3aa: CASSLGQSTYGYTF
j_gene: TRBJ1-2
abundance: NA
v_gene: TRBV5-4

CDR3aa: CASGFPLYGYTF
j_gene: TRBJ1-2
abundance: NA
v_gene: TRBV12-5

CDR3aa: CSVESRTSKSSYNEQFF
j_gene: TRBJ2-1
abundance: NA
v_gene: TRBV29-1

CDR3aa: CASTPDRGELFF
j_gene: TRBJ2-2
abundance: NA
v_gene: TRBV2

CDR3aa: CASSSYGQSNTGELFF
j_gene: TRBJ2-2
abundance: NA
v_gene: TRBV18

CDR3aa: CASSDSAGTQYF
j_gene: TRBJ2-5
abundance: once
v_gene: TRBV25-1

CDR3aa: CASSLAGEARGEKLFF
j_gene: TRBJ1-4
abundance: NA
v_gene: TRBV5-1

CDR3aa: CASSVLGNTIYF
j_gene: TRBJ1-3
abundance: NA
v_gene: TRBV9

CDR3aa: CAWRPDSYEQYF
j_gene: TRBJ2-7
abundance: NA
v_gene: TRBV30

CDR3aa: CASSSQGIQETQYF
j_gene: TRBJ2-5
abundance: once
v_gene: TRBV2

CDR3aa: CASSTNGQGETQYF
j_gene: TRBJ2-5
abundance: NA
v_gene: TRBV9

CDR3aa: CASSQTSGNTEQYF
j_gene: TRBJ2-7
abundance: NA
v_gene: TRBV19

CDR3aa: CASSQEGTSNTGELFF
j_gene: TRBJ2-2
abundance: NA
v_gene: TRBV4-1

CDR3aa: CASSATRGYGYTF
j_gene: TRBJ1-2
abundance: NA
v_gene: TRBV5-4

CDR3aa: CASNPDRINYGYTF
j_gene: TRBJ1-2
abundance: NA
v_gene: TRBV5-6

CDR3aa: CASSEMLAGGVTGELFF
j_gene: TRBJ2-2
abundance: NA
v_gene: TRBV2

CDR3aa: CASSQEGANNSPLHF
j_gene: TRBJ1-6
abundance: few
v_gene: TRBV4-1

CDR3aa: CASSEAGTGERTSGRNPWEQYF
j_gene: TRBJ2-7
abundance: once
v_gene: TRBV5-1

CDR3aa: CASSQGPRTGAEGYTF
j_gene: TRBJ1-2
abundance: NA
v_gene: TRBV5-6

CDR3aa: CASSFSRLAGWLNEQFF
j_gene: TRBJ2-1
abundance: NA
v_gene: TRBV11-3

CDR3aa: CAWSVGRTTTYEQYF
j_gene: TRBJ2-7
abundance: NA
v_gene: TRBV30

CDR3aa: CASTPELNQPQHF
j_gene: TRBJ1-5
abundance: NA
v_gene: TRBV2

CDR3aa: CASSVQRSADYGYTF
j_gene: TRBJ1-2
abundance: NA
v_gene: TRBV2

CDR3aa: CASSLGGAATEAFF
j_gene: TRBJ1-1
abundance: NA
v_gene: TRBV27

CDR3aa: CASSVALITGTRSYNEQFF
j_gene: TRBJ2-1
abundance: NA
v_gene: TRBV9

CDR3aa: CASSLGTGYYGYTF
j_gene: TRBJ1-2
abundance: NA
v_gene: TRBV9

CDR3aa: CASSPNGSTKNIQYF
j_gene: TRBJ2-4
abundance: NA
v_gene: TRBV27

CDR3aa: CASSPYRSQTATNEKLFF
j_gene: TRBJ1-4
abundance: NA
v_gene: TRBV5-1

CDR3aa: CASSQMGQGSYEQYF
j_gene: TRBJ2-7
abundance: once
v_gene: TRBV4-1

CDR3aa: CASRDRGSPEAFF
j_gene: TRBJ1-1
abundance: NA
v_gene: TRBV19

CDR3aa: CASSELALGGNTEAFF
j_gene: TRBJ1-1
abundance: NA
v_gene: TRBV27

CDR3aa: CASRGIGTNGELFF
j_gene: TRBJ2-2
abundance: few
v_gene: TRBV2

CDR3aa: CSGGGRMNTEAFF
j_gene: TRBJ1-1
abundance: NA
v_gene: TRBV29-1

CDR3aa: CASSQNRGQSYGYTF
j_gene: TRBJ1-2
abundance: NA
v_gene: TRBV4-2

CDR3aa: CASSGREKTGELFF
j_gene: TRBJ2-2
abundance: NA
v_gene: TRBV4-3

CDR3aa: CASSVTFSGNTIYF
j_gene: TRBJ1-3
abundance: NA
v_gene: TRBV9

CDR3aa: CASTGTSGRASYNEQFF
j_gene: TRBJ2-1
abundance: once
v_gene: TRBV19

CDR3aa: CASSSDHPGYDIQYF
j_gene: TRBJ2-4
abundance: NA
v_gene: TRBV27

CDR3aa: CASSGPGSTF
j_gene: TRBJ1-2
abundance: NA
v_gene: TRBV6-1

CDR3aa: CASSLDWGLGTDTQYF
j_gene: TRBJ2-3
abundance: NA
v_gene: TRBV7-2

CDR3aa: CASSLFVGTDTQYF
j_gene: TRBJ2-3
abundance: NA
v_gene: TRBV27

CDR3aa: CATRNRGNSPLHF
j_gene: TRBJ1-6
abundance: NA
v_gene: TRBV15

CDR3aa: CASSLGYSRGYSYEQYF
j_gene: TRBJ2-7
abundance: NA
v_gene: TRBV5-4